The clone carrying this T cell receptor beta chain was seen just once. This specimen belongs to a study of blood T cell repertoires in COVID-19. The wider study: PBMCs, B-cell-depleted T cells, or T cells were the source of the cDNA or gDNA that made up the material.

Original processing notes: For nucleated cells, counts were estimated from reference gene primer amplification. Clones were read by immunoSEQ multiplex PCR, and TCRdb kept only the in-frame ones, dropping some. V, J and clone size reflect that table, while D and trimming were determined from the DNA. The sample yields about 320,000 clones, 90% seen once. CDR3 size: 14 residues. Between the trimmed V and J ends, which lost 7 bases and 4 bases, there was a span of 15 bases. Germline CDR1 reads LNHDA; CDR2 reads SQIVND (reference sequence). It was within 2 weeks before study entry that exposed participants met a COVID-19 case.

Source material: PBMCs or T cells enriched from blood (not recorded which). J is TRBJ2-3 and V is TRBV19; D not certain. The receptor was derived from a woman between 25 and 40 years old who had been exposed to COVID-19. CDR3 DNA: TGTGCCAGTAAGAGGAGCCCCAACTCAGATACGCAGTATTTT. Its translation is CASKRSPNSDTQYF. Complete variable domain (other parts from reference TRBV19 and TRBJ2-3): DGGITQSPKYLFRKEGQNVTLSCEQNLNHDAMYWYRQDPGQGLRLIYYSQIVNDFQKGDIAEGYSVSREKKESFPLTVTSAQKNPTAFYLCASKRSPNSDTQYFGPGTRLTVL.